Detailed here is one T cell receptor beta chain. The antigen is undetermined. This record comes from a study of cytotoxic CD8 clonotypes in ibrutinib-treated CLL. Study-wide background: Within the patient group, approximately 10 were relapsed/refractory and roughly 14 treatment-naive, and 17 were IGHV unmutated.

Cryopreserved PBMCs provided 1.5 to 2 micrograms of genomic DNA for the TCR beta libraries. General study findings and limits: Public clonotypes, rarely seen, contracted or held steady on treatment.

Depth targeted 1 in 200,000 to 1 in 1 million T cells, averaging roughly 9.3x coverage per clonotype. The data were produced by immunoSEQ multiplex PCR, yet TCRdb's version contains in-frame clones alone and is incomplete. The sample carries about 160,000 clones, under 85% recorded once. This CDR3 contains 14 residues. Germline CDR1 and CDR2: SEHNR and FQNEAQ (reference sequence). V gave up 3 bases and J gave up 6 bases, with 15 bases separating them. This sequence joins TRBV7-9 and TRBJ2-7; no clear D gene. The receptor's source is a human donor with chronic lymphocytic leukemia. Here the sequenced sample was PBMCs, taken after 24 months of ibrutinib treatment. CDR3 nucleotide sequence: TGTGCCAGCAGCTTGACCGTCGAGTCGAGCGAGCAGTACTTC. This encodes CASSLTVESSEQYF.